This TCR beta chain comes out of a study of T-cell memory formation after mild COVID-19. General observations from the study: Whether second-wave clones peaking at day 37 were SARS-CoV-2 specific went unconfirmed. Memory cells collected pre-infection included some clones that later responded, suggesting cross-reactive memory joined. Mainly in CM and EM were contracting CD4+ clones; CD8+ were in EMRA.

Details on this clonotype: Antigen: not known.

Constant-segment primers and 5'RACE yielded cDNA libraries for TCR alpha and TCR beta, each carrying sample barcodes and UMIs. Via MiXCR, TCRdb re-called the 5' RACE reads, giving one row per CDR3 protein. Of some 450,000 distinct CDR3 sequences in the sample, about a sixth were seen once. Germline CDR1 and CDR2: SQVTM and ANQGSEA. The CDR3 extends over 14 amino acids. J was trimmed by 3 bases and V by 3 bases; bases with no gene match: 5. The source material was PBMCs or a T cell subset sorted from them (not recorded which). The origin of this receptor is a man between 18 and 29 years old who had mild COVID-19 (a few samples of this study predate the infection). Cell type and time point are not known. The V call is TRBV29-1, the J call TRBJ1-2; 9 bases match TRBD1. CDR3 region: CSVEGTGYYYGYTF. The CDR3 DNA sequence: TGCAGCGTTGAGGGGACAGGGTACTACTATGGCTACACCTTC.